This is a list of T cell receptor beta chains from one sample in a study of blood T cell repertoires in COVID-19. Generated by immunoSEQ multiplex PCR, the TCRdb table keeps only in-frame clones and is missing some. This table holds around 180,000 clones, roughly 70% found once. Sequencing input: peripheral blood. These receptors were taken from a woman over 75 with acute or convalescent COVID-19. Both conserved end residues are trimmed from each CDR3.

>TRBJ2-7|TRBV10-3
ATSGLGTQSSYEQY
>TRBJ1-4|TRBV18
ASSPLGTAEKLF
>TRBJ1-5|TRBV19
ASSIWQGGNQPQH
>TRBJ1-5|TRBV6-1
ASISGPSNQPQH
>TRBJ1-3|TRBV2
ASSDYSYFSGNTIY
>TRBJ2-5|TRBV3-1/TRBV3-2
ASSPDRTSVQETQY
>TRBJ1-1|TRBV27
ASSWGTPNTEAF
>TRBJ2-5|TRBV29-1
SVLREGETQY
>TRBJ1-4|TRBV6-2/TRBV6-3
ASSYRFGRDRGLATNEKLF
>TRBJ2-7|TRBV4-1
ASSPAGTSGDYEQY